These 3 T cell receptor beta chains originate from one sample sequenced in a study of blood T cell repertoires in COVID-19. The protocol was immunoSEQ multiplex PCR, while the TCRdb copy is restricted to in-frame clones and leaves out a portion. Among hundreds of thousands of clones listed, 89% were seen once. The sample consisted of PBMCs or T cells enriched from blood (not recorded which). These receptors all stem from a woman in her 30s who had recovered from COVID-19.

A remark on this clone: An end of the junction differs from the germline gene, which may be a read error. The chain carries TRBV20-1 and TRBJ2-1; no clear D. CDR3 size: 11 residues. Per germline, CDR1 DFQATT and CDR2 SNEGSKA (reference sequence). The CDR3 here is CSARDNNEQFF. CDR3 sequence (DNA): TGCAGTGCCAGAGATAACAATGAGCAGTTCTTC.

The chain employs TRBV3-1 (or the pseudogene TRBV3-2) and TRBJ2-3; D may be TRBD2 (6 bases). Deletions cut 1 base from V and 4 bases from J, with 15 bases between. CDR1 LGHDT and CDR2 YNNKEL come from the germline V gene (reference sequence). The CDR3 consists of 16 residues. CDR3 nucleotide sequence: TGTGCCAGCAGCCAAGTTGTGGGGGGTTTGCCAGATACGCAGTATTTT. As protein: CASSQVVGGLPDTQYF.

V is TRBV30 and J is TRBJ2-4, with a weak D call TRBD2 (5 bases). Germline loops: CDR1 GTSNPN, CDR2 SVGIG (reference sequence). The CDR3 is 17 residues long. V was clipped by 4 bases and J by 1 base, with 20 bases between them. The CDR3 region is CAWNGGFPQGAKNIQYF. The CDR3 DNA reads as TGTGCCTGGAACGGCGGGTTCCCCCAAGGGGCCAAAAACATTCAGTACTTC.